This section outlines one TCR beta chain sequence together with its context. Its antigen is currently unknown. Trimming pared 10 bases from V and 4 bases from J, leaving 10 bases between. This CDR3 spans 11 amino acids. CDR1 SEHNR and CDR2 FQNEAQ come from the germline V gene (reference sequence). The data belong to a study of Ad26.COV2.S vaccination and SARS-CoV-2 variants. Study summary: Administration of Ad26.COV2.S was intramuscular, either once or twice 56 days apart. Broader study findings: A substantial breadth of spike-specific CD8+ and CD4+ T cell responses after vaccination has been reported. Measures of TCR breadth and depth may have fallen short of total T cell responses.

The treatment is: around 19 received Ad26.COV2.S at low or high dose, single or two shots; several received placebo; per-sample allocation not given. The investigators took samples on day 63 after the first vaccine or placebo injection. The administered vaccine (an Ad26 vector) expressed Wuhan-strain SARS-CoV-2 spike. Clones were read by immunoSEQ multiplex PCR, and TCRdb kept only the in-frame ones, dropping some. The data contain 300,000 to 350,000 clones, roughly 86% of them singletons. This sample comprised peripheral blood, obtained in a trial of Ad26.COV2.S vaccine versus placebo. This receptor was identified in a person aged 18-65 years who received the Ad26.COV2.S COVID-19 vaccine or a placebo. The chain recombines TRBV7-9 with TRBJ1-2; D not resolved. This chain's CDR3 is CATTRSYGYTF. In DNA, the CDR3 is TGTGCCACAACCCGCTCCTATGGCTACACCTTC.